This TCR beta chain was sequenced during a study of siplizumab effects on memory and regulatory T cells. Study results and limitations: In unstimulated cells, naive T cells appeared more diverse than memory T cells and seemed major alloresponse contributors. Siplizumab gave mappable alloreactive CD4+ clones an average Treg-derived fraction of approximately 64%, against around 25% in controls.

A note on this clone: Its specificity is unknown.

The V segment lost 1 base and the J segment 5 bases; nucleotides outside the gene matches: 6. Germline assignment: CDR1 MGHRA and CDR2 YSYEKL. This CDR3 is built from 15 residues. Roughly 1.1 x 10^5 TCR templates were measured in each sample. Measured with immunoSEQ multiplex PCR; TCRdb has only the in-frame clones, and not every one. Among roughly 100,000 clones listed, roughly 91% were seen once. The clonotype comes from a human donor in good health. Sequencing was carried out using CD4+ T cells sorted from blood. The chain uses TRBV4-1 and TRBJ2-7, with 9 bases fitting TRBD1. CDR3 sequence reads: CASSQGDRVLHEQYF. The CDR3 DNA follows: TGCGCCAGCAGCCAAGGGGACAGGGTTCTACACGAGCAGTACTTC.